This record covers a single TCR beta chain. Its target is not known. A J-beta primer mix and a sample-barcoded 5' primer were used in a second PCR of about 6 to 12 cycles. TCRdb reprocessed the 5' RACE reads via MiXCR and lists one record per CDR3 protein. Among approximately 830,000 distinct CDR3 sequences listed, approximately 67% were seen once. This sample is drawn from a study of blood T cells in healthy people across ages. Study details: The template switching approach captured approximately one barcoded beta molecule for every two T cells.

PBMCs, at least 6 million per sample, were isolated. The CDR3 is 16 residues long. CDR1 SGHTA and CDR2 FQGTGA come from the germline V gene. V shed 5 bases, J shed 8 bases, and the junction held 11 bases outside the gene matches. Study-wide results and caveats: It was held that diversity estimates obtained from one million T cells represented underestimates.

The source of this sequence is a man aged 30-40 years in good health. The specimen sequenced was blood. The chain carries TRBV7-3 and TRBJ2-1, with 11 bases lining up with TRBD2. CDR3 loop: CASSGSGGVLGDEQFF. Written as DNA, the CDR3 is TGTGCCAGCAGCGGTAGCGGGGGGGTCTTAGGGGATGAGCAGTTCTTC.